A single sample is the source of the 11 T cell receptor beta chains below, sequenced in a study of cytotoxic CD8 clonotypes in ibrutinib-treated CLL. Produced via immunoSEQ multiplex PCR; TCRdb's table is partial and in-frame only. The sample lists 190,000 or so clones; 72% were seen once. The material sequenced was PBMCs, taken after 24 months of ibrutinib treatment. The receptors were sampled from a human donor with chronic lymphocytic leukemia.

This chain joins TRBV7-9 and TRBJ2-3; perhaps TRBD2 as D (6 bases). V was trimmed by 5 bases and J by 1 base, leaving 16 bases between them. The CDR3 totals 16 residues. CDR1 is SEHNR and CDR2 is FQNEAQ in the germline V gene (reference sequence). The CDR3 is CASSNGPGLRTDTQYF. The CDR3 DNA is TGTGCCAGCAGCAACGGACCGGGACTTCGCACAGATACGCAGTATTTT.

The V call is TRBV7-9, the J call TRBJ2-5; weak D call: TRBD1 (6 bases). This CDR3 has 18 amino acids. Trimming pared 5 bases from V and 0 bases from J, leaving 22 bases between. CDR1 is SEHNR and CDR2 is FQNEAQ in the germline V gene (reference sequence). In nucleotides, the CDR3 is TGTGCCAGCAGCCCATCTTCGGACAGAGATAATTACCAAGAGACCCAGTACTTC. Its translation is CASSPSSDRDNYQETQYF.

The chain uses TRBV7-9 and TRBJ1-1, with TRBD1 as a possible D gene (6 bases). The V gene lost 7 bases and the J gene lost 1 base, with 16 bases spanning the gap. This CDR3 has 15 residues. CDR1 is SEHNR and CDR2 is FQNEAQ in the germline V gene (reference sequence). The CDR3 region has the DNA TGTGCCAGCACACTCCACAGGGATAAGAACACTGAAGCTTTCTTT. It is translated as CASTLHRDKNTEAFF.

The chain links TRBV1 to TRBJ2-3; TRBD2 reflects the table's D call only, with no check against the DNA. TRBV1 is assigned pseudogene status. This CDR3 is 17 amino acids long. The CDR3 loop is CTSSQDGAGESTDTQYF. The CDR3, as DNA: TGCACCAGCAGCCAAGATGGAGCGGGGGAATCCACAGATACGCAGTATTTT.

This clone has just one count. In nucleotides, the CDR3 is TGTGCCTGGAGCGGAGGTCGGGATGAAAAACTGTTTTTT. Protein product: CAWSGGRDEKLFF. J is TRBJ1-4 and V is TRBV30; no firm D call. Germline V gene lookup returns CDR1 GTSNPN and CDR2 SVGIG (reference sequence). This CDR3 comprises 13 residues. The germline V and J ends were trimmed by 3 bases and 6 bases, with 11 bases remaining between them.

The chain combines TRBV20-1 with TRBJ2-7; D perhaps matches TRBD1 (6 bases). V was trimmed by 4 bases and J by 3 bases, leaving 7 bases between them. The CDR3 extends over 11 amino acids. From germline, CDR1 is DFQATT and CDR2 SNEGSKA (reference sequence). The CDR3 region is CSAKGVYEQYF. As DNA, the CDR3 is TGCAGTGCTAAGGGGGTCTACGAGCAGTACTTC.

The J gene is TRBJ1-5, the V gene TRBV27; 9 bases agree with TRBD1. The CDR3 length is 14 residues. V shed 5 bases and J 4 bases; nucleotides not matched to a gene: 3. Germline lookup yields CDR1 MNHEY and CDR2 SMNVEV (reference sequence). CDR3 sequence: CASSIQGANQPQHF. In DNA, the CDR3 is TGTGCCAGCAGTATACAGGGGGCGAATCAGCCCCAGCATTTT.

In this sample, this clone turned up once. The chain employs TRBV9 and TRBJ2-7, with a tentative D call TRBD1 (6 bases). Germline values: CDR1 SGDLS, CDR2 YYNGEE. There are 14 residues in the CDR3. Trimming removed 0 bases from V and 4 bases from J, with 11 bases in between. The CDR3 sequence is CASSVDVRGYEQYF. In DNA, the CDR3 is TGTGCCAGCAGCGTAGATGTCAGGGGATACGAGCAGTACTTC. The variable domain in full, completed from reference TRBV9 and TRBJ2-7, reads DSGVTQTPKHLITATGQRVTLRCSPRSGDLSVYWYQQSLDQGLQFLIQYYNGEERAKGNILERFSAQQFPDLHSELNLSSLELGDSALYFCASSVDVRGYEQYFGPGTRLTVT.

The chain joins TRBV19 to TRBJ1-2; 7 bases agree with TRBD1. This CDR3 is 12 amino acids long. CDR1 is LNHDA, CDR2 SQIVND, per germline (reference sequence). V shed 7 bases and J 8 bases; nucleotides not matched to a gene: 7. As DNA, the CDR3 is TGTGCCAGTACTAACAGACAGGGAGGCTACACCTTC. Translating gives CASTNRQGGYTF.

The chain's CDR3 is CASSYPGTSGRMDYEQYF. CDR3 bases: TGTGCCAGCAGCTACCCCGGGACTAGCGGGAGGATGGACTACGAGCAGTACTTC. This chain uses TRBV7-3 with TRBJ2-7, with TRBD2 identical over 15 bases. The CDR3 runs to 18 residues. With 4 bases clipped from V and 3 bases from J, the junction kept 10 bases outside the gene matches. Germline-derived CDR1 and CDR2 are SGHTA and FQGTGA.

Only one count was recorded for this clone. V gene TRBV7-3 combines with J gene TRBJ2-3, with 11 bases matching TRBD2. The V gene end was trimmed by 4 bases and the J gene end by 2 bases; junction bases not matched to a gene: 5. Germline CDR1 reads SGHTA; CDR2 reads FQGTGA. This CDR3 contains 16 residues. CDR3 region: CASSSGTSGFTDTQYF. The CDR3 DNA sequence: TGTGCCAGCAGCTCCGGGACTAGCGGATTCACAGATACGCAGTATTTT.